The 21 T cell receptor beta chains listed next were all sequenced from one sample in a study of blood T cell repertoires in COVID-19. Profiling relied on immunoSEQ multiplex PCR, and the TCRdb table lists in-frame clones only, not all of them. This sample yields almost 300,000 clones, of which approximately 89% are seen a single time; over 8.5% belongs to the top ten. The source material was peripheral blood. Receptor source: a woman younger than 45 with COVID-19, enrolled during active disease.

This clone appeared once. The chain employs TRBV6-5 and TRBJ1-5; TRBD1 might be the D (5 bases). The CDR3 is made up of 14 amino acids. Germline V gene sequence: CDR1 MNHEY, CDR2 SVGAGI. The ends were cut back, 5 bases at V and 3 bases at J, with 11 bases in the middle. CDR3 region: CASSRQGPNQPQHF. The CDR3 region has the DNA TGTGCCAGCAGTCGTCAGGGTCCCAATCAGCCCCAGCATTTT.

J is TRBJ1-5 and V is TRBV27; D possibly corresponds to TRBD1 (5 bases). The germline CDR1 and CDR2 sequences are MNHEY and SMNVEV (reference sequence). The CDR3 consists of 16 residues. V gave up 3 bases and J gave up 1 base, with 13 bases separating them. The CDR3 region is CASSFSGGLSNQPQHF. DNA of the CDR3: TGTGCCAGCAGTTTCTCGGGGGGGTTAAGCAATCAGCCCCAGCATTTT.

The chain recombines TRBV10-1 with TRBJ1-1, with D tentatively TRBD1 (6 bases). CDR1 and CDR2 from the germline V gene are WNHNN and SYGVQD (reference sequence). This CDR3 is built from 12 residues. Trimming shortened V by 7 bases and J by 4 bases, and 10 bases separated the two germline ends. This chain's CDR3 is CASNRDTTEAFF. The CDR3 DNA reads TGCGCCAGCAATCGGGACACCACTGAAGCTTTCTTT.

CDR3 sequence reads: CASRRDSTNSPLHF. CDR3 DNA sequence: TGTGCCAGCAGAAGAGACAGTACCAATTCACCCCTCCACTTT. This chain uses TRBV6-6 with TRBJ1-6, with D maybe TRBD1 (5 bases). Germline lookup yields CDR1 MNHNY and CDR2 SVGAGI (reference sequence). The CDR3 totals 14 residues. Trimming cost V 6 bases and J 7 bases, with 13 bases left between them.

V usage is TRBV5-1 and J usage is TRBJ2-2; 7 bases line up with TRBD1. The V gene end was trimmed by 4 bases and the J gene end by 8 bases; junction bases not matched to a gene: 5. This CDR3 contains 13 residues. Germline loops: CDR1 SGHRS, CDR2 YFSETQ. In nucleotides, the CDR3 is TGCGCCAGCAGCACGACAGGGCTAGGGGAGCTGTTTTTT. Translating it yields CASSTTGLGELFF.

J is TRBJ1-2 and V is TRBV25-1; D gene uncertain. The CDR3 is 15 residues long. V lost 3 bases to trimming and J lost 8 bases, with 19 bases between them. The germline V gene has CDR1 MGHDK and CDR2 SYGVNS. The CDR3: CASSDTGRRARGYTF. The CDR3 nucleotides are TGTGCCAGCAGTGATACCGGAAGGAGGGCACGGGGCTACACCTTC.

The rearrangement links TRBV6-1 to TRBJ2-7; 7 bases line up with TRBD1. J was trimmed by 1 base and V by 2 bases; bases with no gene match: 2. CDR1 and CDR2 from the germline V gene are MNHNS and SASEGT. The length of the CDR3 is 14 residues. The CDR3 DNA reads as TGTGCCAGCAGTGAATTGGGACAGTCCTACGAGCAGTACTTC. Its translation is CASSELGQSYEQYF.

J is TRBJ2-5 and V is TRBV19; possible D gene TRBD2, 6 bases. V lost 3 bases and J lost 5, with 13 bases in between. There are 14 residues in the CDR3. Germline CDR1 reads LNHDA; CDR2 reads SQIVND (reference sequence). This CDR3 reads CASSIKGRSETQYF. CDR3 sequence (DNA): TGTGCCAGTAGTATTAAGGGGAGGTCGGAGACCCAGTACTTC.

This clone was recorded only once. The chain combines TRBV2 with TRBJ2-3; D perhaps matches TRBD2 (6 bases). Germline V CDR1 and CDR2: SNHLY, FYNNEI. V gave up 3 bases and J gave up 4 bases, with 14 bases separating them. CDR3 length equals 15 residues. CDR3 nucleotide sequence: TGTGCCAGCAGTGAGCGGACACCGGGGGCAGATACGCAGTATTTT. Translation gives CASSERTPGADTQYF.

V usage is TRBV4-1 and J usage is TRBJ1-2, with TRBD1 as a possible D gene (5 bases). The CDR3 is made up of 15 amino acids. Trimming cost V 4 bases and J 6 bases, with 18 bases left between them. The germline V gene encodes CDR1 MGHRA and CDR2 YSYEKL. The CDR3 bases are TGCGCCAGCAGCCCAGGCGGCAGGGAGGGTAATGGCTACACCTTC. Amino acid sequence: CASSPGGREGNGYTF.

The chain uses TRBV19 and TRBJ1-6, with a tentative D call TRBD1 (5 bases). Trimming shortened V by 8 bases and J by 0 bases, and 8 bases separated the two germline ends. This CDR3 contains 14 residues. CDR1 is LNHDA, CDR2 SQIVND, per germline (reference sequence). The chain's CDR3 is CASGDSSYNSPLHF. CDR3 DNA sequence: TGTGCCAGTGGAGACAGCTCCTATAATTCACCCCTCCACTTT.

The gene calls are TRBV2 and TRBJ2-3; a possible D gene is TRBD2 (5 bases). The germline V gene encodes CDR1 SNHLY and CDR2 FYNNEI. The CDR3 length is 11 residues. The V gene lost 8 bases and the J gene lost 6 bases, with 9 bases spanning the gap. The DNA for the CDR3 is TGTGCCAGCGGACTGCACGATACGCAGTATTTT. Its translation is CASGLHDTQYF. Supplemented by reference TRBV2 and TRBJ2-3, the full variable domain reads EPEVTQTPSHQVTQMGQEVILRCVPISNHLYFYWYRQILGQKVEFLVSFYNNEISEKSEIFDDQFSVERPDGSNFTLKIRSTKLEDSAMYFCASGLHDTQYFGPGTRLTVL.

The chain links TRBV3-1 (or the pseudogene TRBV3-2) to TRBJ2-1; D ambiguous. This CDR3 region has 15 residues. CDR1 is LGHDT, CDR2 YNNKEL, per germline (reference sequence). The V end was cut by 1 base, the J end by 8 bases, with 15 bases between. CDR3 region: CASSQGPLLVHEQFF. The CDR3 DNA is TGTGCCAGCAGCCAAGGTCCACTCCTCGTCCATGAGCAGTTCTTC.

The chain uses TRBV7-9 and TRBJ2-3; possibly TRBD1 for D (6 bases). The germline CDR1 and CDR2 sequences are SEHNR and FQNEAQ (reference sequence). The V end was cut by 2 bases, the J end by 2 bases, with 8 bases between. The CDR3 totals 14 residues. The CDR3 region has the DNA TGTGCCAGCAGCTTATACAGGGCCACAGATACGCAGTATTTT. Translating gives CASSLYRATDTQYF.

This clone was recorded once. Within the sample, other DNA sequences also encode this same CDR3. The chain recombines TRBV3-1 (or the pseudogene TRBV3-2) with TRBJ2-7, with 7 nucleotides matching TRBD1. Germline V gives CDR1 LGHDT, CDR2 YNNKEL (reference sequence). Trimming removed 4 bases from V and 0 bases from J; junction bases left unmatched: 3. This CDR3 region has 14 residues. For the CDR3, the DNA is TGTGCCAGCAGCCCGACAGGGTTCTCCTACGAGCAGTACTTC. Translation: CASSPTGFSYEQYF.

This rearrangement joins TRBV18 to TRBJ2-2; 11 nucleotides match TRBD1. V gave up 3 bases and J gave up 3 bases; unmatched junction bases: 3. This CDR3 has 16 residues. CDR1 and CDR2 from the germline V gene are KGHSH and LQKENI. CDR3: CASSPTGQGDTGELFF. As DNA, the CDR3 is TGTGCCAGCTCACCCACGGGACAGGGGGACACCGGGGAGCTGTTTTTT.

The rearrangement uses TRBV21-1 and TRBJ1-5; TRBD1, as called in the table, went unchecked against the DNA. TRBV21-1 is recorded as a pseudogene. The CDR3 extends over 19 amino acids. DNA for the CDR3: TGTGCCAGCAGCCCTCCCGATATGGACAGCCAAGTCCTTGATCAGCCCCAGCATTTT. It codes for CASSPPDMDSQVLDQPQHF.

The V and J genes are TRBV6-5 and TRBJ2-5; 8 nucleotides match TRBD1. Germline CDR1 reads MNHEY; CDR2 reads SVGAGI. The CDR3 is 13 amino acids. Losses at the gene ends were 8 bases for V and 0 bases for J; bases not matched to a gene: 2. The CDR3 reads CASADRDQETQYF. DNA for the CDR3: TGTGCCAGCGCGGACAGGGACCAAGAGACCCAGTACTTC.

This clone was detected a few times. The V and J genes are TRBV5-6 and TRBJ2-5; TRBD1 aligns across 8 bases. This CDR3 contains 15 residues. With V trimmed by 4 bases and J by 1 base, 6 bases remained unmatched. Germline-derived CDR1 and CDR2 are SGHDT and YYEEEE. The CDR3 spells CASSQGQGFQETQYF. For the CDR3, the DNA is TGTGCCAGCAGCCAAGGACAGGGCTTCCAAGAGACCCAGTACTTC.

The chain uses TRBV5-1 and TRBJ1-3, with D possibly being TRBD1 (6 bases). Trimming cost V 1 base and J 4 bases, with 9 bases left between them. The CDR3 is 14 residues long. Per the germline V gene, CDR1 is SGHRS and CDR2 is YFSETQ. CDR3 sequence: CASSLPGQGNTIYF. The CDR3 DNA sequence: TGCGCCAGCAGCTTGCCCGGACAGGGAAACACCATATATTTT. The whole variable domain, filled in from reference TRBV5-1 and TRBJ1-3, reads KAGVTQTPRYLIKTRGQQVTLSCSPISGHRSVSWYQQTPGQGLQFLFEYFSETQRNKGNFPGRFSGRQFSNSRSEMNVSTLELGDSALYLCASSLPGQGNTIYFGEGSWLTVV.

The V and J genes are TRBV6-5 and TRBJ2-7; 8 bases line up with TRBD1. There are 15 residues in the CDR3. The V gene end was trimmed by 2 bases and the J gene end by 3 bases; junction bases not matched to a gene: 6. CDR1 and CDR2 from the germline V gene are MNHEY and SVGAGI. DNA of the CDR3: TGTGCCAGCAGTTACGGGCAGGGGGCTCTCTACGAGCAGTACTTC. This gives the protein CASSYGQGALYEQYF.